This entry is about one T cell receptor (beta chain). Seattle-derived patients entered the study during active infection and were followed longitudinally. This CDR3 is built from 19 residues. This sample stems from a study of blood T cell repertoires in COVID-19. Study-wide context: The United States, Italy and Spain provided the acute and convalescent COVID-19 samples. PBMCs, B-cell-depleted T cells, or T cells provided the cDNA or gDNA that made up the material.

In the authors' workflow: Using reference gene primer amplification, nucleated cell counts were estimated. Clones were read by immunoSEQ multiplex PCR, and TCRdb kept only the in-frame ones, dropping some. The V and J calls and the clone size are those of that table, but D and trimming were determined from the DNA. In the table there are 300,000 to 350,000 clones, around 86% of which are singletons. Sequencing input: peripheral blood. The receptor's source is a woman aged 45-65 years with COVID-19, enrolled during active disease. The chain combines TRBV21-1 with TRBJ1-5; TRBD1, as called in the table, went unchecked against the DNA. TRBV21-1 is marked as a pseudogene. The CDR3 protein is CASSKGQIDRGTSNQPQHF. CDR3 nucleotide sequence: TGTGCCAGCAGCAAAGGCCAGATTGACAGGGGAACAAGCAATCAGCCCCAGCATTTT.